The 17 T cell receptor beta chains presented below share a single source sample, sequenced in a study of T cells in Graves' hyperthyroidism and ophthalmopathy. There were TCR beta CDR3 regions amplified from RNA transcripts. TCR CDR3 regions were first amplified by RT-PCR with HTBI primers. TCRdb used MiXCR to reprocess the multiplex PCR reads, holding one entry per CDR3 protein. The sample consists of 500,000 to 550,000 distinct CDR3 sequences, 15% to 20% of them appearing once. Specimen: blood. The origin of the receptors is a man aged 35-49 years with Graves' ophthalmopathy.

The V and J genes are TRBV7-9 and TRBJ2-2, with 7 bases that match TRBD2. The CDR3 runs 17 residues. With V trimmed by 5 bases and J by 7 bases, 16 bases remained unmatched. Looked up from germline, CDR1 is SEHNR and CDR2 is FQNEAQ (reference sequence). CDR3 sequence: CASSPSRTSRSVGELFF. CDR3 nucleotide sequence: TGTGCCAGCAGCCCCTCAAGGACTAGTCGGAGCGTCGGGGAGCTGTTTTTT.

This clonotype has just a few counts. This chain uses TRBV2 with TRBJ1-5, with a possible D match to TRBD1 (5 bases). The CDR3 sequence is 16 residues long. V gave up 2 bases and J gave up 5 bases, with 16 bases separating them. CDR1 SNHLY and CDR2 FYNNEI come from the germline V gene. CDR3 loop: CASSEKGPAGDQPQHF. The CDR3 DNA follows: TGTGCCAGCAGTGAAAAGGGGCCGGCTGGGGATCAGCCCCAGCATTTT.

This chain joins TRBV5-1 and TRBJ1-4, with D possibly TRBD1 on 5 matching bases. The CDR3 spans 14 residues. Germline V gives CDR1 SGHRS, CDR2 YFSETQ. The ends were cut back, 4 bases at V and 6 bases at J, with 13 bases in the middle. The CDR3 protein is CASSVTEGDEKLFF. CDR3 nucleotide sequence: TGCGCCAGCAGCGTGACGGAAGGGGATGAAAAACTGTTTTTT.

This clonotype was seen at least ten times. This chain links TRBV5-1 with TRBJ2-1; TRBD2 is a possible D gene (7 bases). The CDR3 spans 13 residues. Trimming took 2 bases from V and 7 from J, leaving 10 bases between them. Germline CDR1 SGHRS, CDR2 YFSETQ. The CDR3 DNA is TGCGCCAGCAGCTTAAGGGGGGGGAATGAGCAGTTCTTC. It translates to CASSLRGGNEQFF.

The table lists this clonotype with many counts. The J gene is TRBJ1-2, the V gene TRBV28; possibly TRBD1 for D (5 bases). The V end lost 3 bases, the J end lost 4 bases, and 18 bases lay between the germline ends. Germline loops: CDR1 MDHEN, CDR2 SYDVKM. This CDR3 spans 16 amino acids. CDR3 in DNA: TGTGCCAGCAGTTTCGCGACAGTTTTTGCAACCTATGGCTACACCTTC. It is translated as CASSFATVFATYGYTF.

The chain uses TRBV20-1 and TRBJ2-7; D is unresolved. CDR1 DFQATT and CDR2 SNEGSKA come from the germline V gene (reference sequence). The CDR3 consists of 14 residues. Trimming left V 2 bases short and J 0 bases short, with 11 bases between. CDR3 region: CSARSGRVSYEQYF. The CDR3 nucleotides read TGCAGTGCTAGATCCGGCAGAGTCTCCTACGAGCAGTACTTC.

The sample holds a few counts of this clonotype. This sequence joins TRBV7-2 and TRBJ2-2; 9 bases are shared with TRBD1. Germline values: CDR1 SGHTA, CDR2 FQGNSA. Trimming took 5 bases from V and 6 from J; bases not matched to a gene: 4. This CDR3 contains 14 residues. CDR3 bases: TGTGCCAGCAGCACCCGGGACAGGGCCGGGGAGCTGTTTTTT. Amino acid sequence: CASSTRDRAGELFF. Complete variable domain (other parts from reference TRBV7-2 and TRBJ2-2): GAGVSQSPSNKVTEKGKDVELRCDPISGHTALYWYRQSLGQGLEFLIYFQGNSAPDKSGLPSDRFSAERTGGSVSTLTIQRTQQEDSAVYLCASSTRDRAGELFFGEGSRLTVL.

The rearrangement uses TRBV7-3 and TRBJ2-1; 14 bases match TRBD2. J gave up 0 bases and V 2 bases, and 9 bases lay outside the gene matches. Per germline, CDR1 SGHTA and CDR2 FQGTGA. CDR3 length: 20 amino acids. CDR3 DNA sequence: TGTGCCAGCAGCTTATTTGGACTAGCGGGGGGTCAGCGCTCCTACAATGAGCAGTTCTTC. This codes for CASSLFGLAGGQRSYNEQFF. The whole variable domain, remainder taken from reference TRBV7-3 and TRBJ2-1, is GAGVSQTPSNKVTEKGKYVELRCDPISGHTALYWYRQSLGQGPEFLIYFQGTGAADDSGLPNDRFFAVRPEGSVSTLKIQRTERGDSAVYLCASSLFGLAGGQRSYNEQFFGPGTRLTVL.

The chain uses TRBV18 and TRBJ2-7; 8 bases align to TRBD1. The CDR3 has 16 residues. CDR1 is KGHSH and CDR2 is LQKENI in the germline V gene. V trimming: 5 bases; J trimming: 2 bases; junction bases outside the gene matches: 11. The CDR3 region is CASSKARDRSTYEQYF. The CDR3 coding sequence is TGTGCCAGCTCAAAGGCCCGGGACAGGAGCACCTACGAGCAGTACTTC.

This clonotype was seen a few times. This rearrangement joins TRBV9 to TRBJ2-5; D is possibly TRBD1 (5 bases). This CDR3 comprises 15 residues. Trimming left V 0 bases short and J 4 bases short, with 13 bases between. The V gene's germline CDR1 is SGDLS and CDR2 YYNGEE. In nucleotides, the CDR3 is TGTGCCAGCAGCGTAGGGGGCAGGTCGGCAGAGACCCAGTACTTC. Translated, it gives CASSVGGRSAETQYF.

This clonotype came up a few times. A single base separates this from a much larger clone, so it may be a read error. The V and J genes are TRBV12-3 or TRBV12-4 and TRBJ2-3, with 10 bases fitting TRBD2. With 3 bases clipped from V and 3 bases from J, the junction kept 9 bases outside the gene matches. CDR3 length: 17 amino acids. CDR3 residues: CASSFDLERGGTDTQYF. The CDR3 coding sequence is TGTGCCAGCAGTTTCGACCTAGAGCGGGGGGGTACAGATACGCAGTATTTT.

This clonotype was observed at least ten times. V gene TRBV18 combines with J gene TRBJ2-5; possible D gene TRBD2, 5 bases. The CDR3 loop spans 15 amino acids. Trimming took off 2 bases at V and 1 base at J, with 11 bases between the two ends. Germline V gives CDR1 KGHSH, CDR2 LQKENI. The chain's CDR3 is CASSPSAAAQETQYF. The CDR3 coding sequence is TGTGCCAGCTCACCATCGGCAGCGGCCCAAGAGACCCAGTACTTC.

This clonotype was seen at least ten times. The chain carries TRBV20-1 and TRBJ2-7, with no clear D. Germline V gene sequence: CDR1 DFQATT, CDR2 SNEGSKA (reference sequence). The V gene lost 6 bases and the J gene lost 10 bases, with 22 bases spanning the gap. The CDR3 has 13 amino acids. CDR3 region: CSAPRQWSSDQYF. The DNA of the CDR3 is TGCAGTGCGCCCAGGCAGTGGTCCTCCGATCAGTACTTC.

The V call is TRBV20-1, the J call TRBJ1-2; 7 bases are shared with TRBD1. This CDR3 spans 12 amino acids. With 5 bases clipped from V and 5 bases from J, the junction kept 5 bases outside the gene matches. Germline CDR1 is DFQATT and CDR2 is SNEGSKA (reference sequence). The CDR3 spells CSAPRTGYGYTF. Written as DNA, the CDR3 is TGCAGTGCTCCACGGACAGGATATGGCTACACCTTC.

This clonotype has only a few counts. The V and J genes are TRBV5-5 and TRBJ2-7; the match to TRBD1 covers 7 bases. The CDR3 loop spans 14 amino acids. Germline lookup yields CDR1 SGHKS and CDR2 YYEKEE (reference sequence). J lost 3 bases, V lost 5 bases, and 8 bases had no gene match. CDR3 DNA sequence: TGTGCCAGCAGATATCGACAGGGCTTCTACGAGCAGTACTTC. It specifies CASRYRQGFYEQYF.

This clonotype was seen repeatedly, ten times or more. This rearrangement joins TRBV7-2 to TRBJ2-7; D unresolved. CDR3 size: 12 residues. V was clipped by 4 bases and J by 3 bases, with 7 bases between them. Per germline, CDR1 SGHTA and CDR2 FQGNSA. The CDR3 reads CASSSHFYEQYF. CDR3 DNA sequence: TGTGCCAGCAGCTCACACTTCTACGAGCAGTACTTC. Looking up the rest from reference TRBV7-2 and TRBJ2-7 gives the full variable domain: GAGVSQSPSNKVTEKGKDVELRCDPISGHTALYWYRQSLGQGLEFLIYFQGNSAPDKSGLPSDRFSAERTGGSVSTLTIQRTQQEDSAVYLCASSSHFYEQYFGPGTRLTVT.

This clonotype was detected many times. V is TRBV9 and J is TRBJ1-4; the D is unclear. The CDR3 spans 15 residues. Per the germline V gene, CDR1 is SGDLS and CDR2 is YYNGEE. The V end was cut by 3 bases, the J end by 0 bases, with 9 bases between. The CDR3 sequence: CASSASGTTNEKLFF. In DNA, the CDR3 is TGTGCCAGCAGCGCGTCCGGGACAACTAATGAAAAACTGTTTTTT.